The next 10 T cell receptor beta chains were all read from a single sample in a study of blood T cell repertoires in COVID-19. The table came from immunoSEQ multiplex PCR; TCRdb's copy has only in-frame clones and leaves some out. The repertoire holds hundreds of thousands of clones, with roughly 85% as singletons. Sequenced material: PBMCs or T cells enriched from blood (not recorded which). The receptors come from a woman between 40 and 50 years old who had recovered from COVID-19.

V and J are TRBV24-1 and TRBJ2-6; 7 bases map to TRBD2. CDR1 is KGHDR, CDR2 SFDVKD, per germline. This CDR3 is built from 17 residues. V lost 5 bases, J lost 0 bases, and 6 bases stayed unmatched. CDR3: CATSVGGGSSGANVLTF. In DNA form, the CDR3 reads TGTGCCACCAGTGTAGGCGGGGGAAGCTCTGGGGCCAACGTCCTGACTTTC.

V and J are TRBV28 and TRBJ2-1; no definite D call. Germline V gives CDR1 MDHEN, CDR2 SYDVKM. The V gene lost 5 bases and the J gene lost 8 bases, with 7 bases spanning the gap. This CDR3 comprises 11 residues. The CDR3 region is CASSPLDEQFF. The CDR3 coding sequence is TGTGCCAGCAGTCCACTGGATGAGCAGTTCTTC.

This clone came up once. This rearrangement joins TRBV9 to TRBJ2-3; the D gene is possibly TRBD1 (5 bases). V gave up 2 bases and J gave up 4 bases, with 14 bases separating them. Germline V gene lookup returns CDR1 SGDLS and CDR2 YYNGEE. The CDR3 contains 15 residues. CDR3 residues: CASSVQEGVSDTQYF. CDR3 in DNA: TGTGCCAGCAGCGTGCAGGAAGGGGTCTCAGATACGCAGTATTTT.

The chain couples TRBV7-2 to TRBJ2-3; 7 bases fit TRBD2. CDR1 is SGHTA, CDR2 FQGNSA, per germline. Trimming took 1 base from V and 4 from J; bases not matched to a gene: 11. The length of the CDR3 is 17 residues. CDR3 residues: CASSLVGSGGRADTQYF. In DNA, the CDR3 is TGTGCCAGCAGCTTAGTAGGTAGCGGAGGGAGGGCAGATACGCAGTATTTT.

This clone was observed a few times. The V and J genes are TRBV9 and TRBJ2-2; 8 bases align to TRBD1. V lost 3 bases to trimming and J lost 6 bases; unmatched junction nucleotides: 4. The length of the CDR3 is 14 residues. CDR1 is SGDLS, CDR2 YYNGEE, per germline. CDR3: CASSAQGAAGELFF. The CDR3 DNA reads TGTGCCAGCAGCGCCCAGGGGGCGGCCGGGGAGCTGTTTTTT.

The chain couples TRBV14 to TRBJ1-6, with 11 positions matching TRBD1. Trimming removed 4 bases from V and 9 bases from J; junction bases left unmatched: 5. The CDR3 length is 15 residues. CDR1 is SGHDN and CDR2 is FVKESK in the germline V gene. DNA of the CDR3: TGTGCCAGCAGCCCAGACGGGACAGGGGGTTCACCCCTCCACTTT. Translation: CASSPDGTGGSPLHF.

CDR3 protein: CASSLDRGIQPQHF. The CDR3, as DNA: TGTGCCAGCAGTTTAGACAGGGGGATCCAGCCCCAGCATTTT. The chain is built from TRBV28 and TRBJ1-5; TRBD1 agrees at 9 bases. CDR1 and CDR2 from the germline V gene are MDHEN and SYDVKM. The trim removed 2 bases at V and 7 bases at J, leaving 3 bases unmatched. CDR3 length: 14 residues.

J is TRBJ1-5 and V is TRBV28, with D uncertain. Trimming cost V 6 bases and J 2 bases, with 8 bases left between them. The CDR3 covers 13 residues. CDR1 and CDR2 from the germline V gene are MDHEN and SYDVKM. CDR3 in amino acids: CASSPAGNQPQHF. The CDR3 DNA is TGTGCCAGCAGCCCCGCGGGCAATCAGCCCCAGCATTTT.

The CDR3: CASSLMRGNNEQFF. For the CDR3, the DNA is TGTGCCAGCAGCTTAATGCGCGGGAACAATGAGCAGTTCTTC. The rearrangement uses TRBV7-2 and TRBJ2-1; possibly TRBD2 for D (6 bases). The CDR3 totals 14 residues. Trimming cost V 2 bases and J 5 bases, with 10 bases left between them. Germline-derived CDR1 and CDR2 are SGHTA and FQGNSA.

This rearrangement joins TRBV18 to TRBJ2-1; D remains ambiguous. V was cut by 2 bases and J by 9 bases, with 8 bases left in between. CDR3 length: 12 residues. Germline V gene sequence: CDR1 KGHSH, CDR2 LQKENI. DNA of the CDR3: TGTGCCAGCTCACCAGATGGGCCTGAGCAGTTCTTC. The encoded protein is CASSPDGPEQFF.